These 4 T cell receptor beta chains were all obtained from the same sample, sequenced in a study of T-cell memory formation after mild COVID-19. TCRdb re-derived calls from the 5' RACE reads in MiXCR, one entry per CDR3 protein. This sample carries roughly 400,000 distinct CDR3 sequences, about a sixth of them seen once, and the ten largest clones take roughly 21%. Sample: PBMCs or a T cell subset sorted from them (not recorded which). The source of these receptors is a man between 18 and 35 years old who had mild COVID-19 (a few samples of this study predate the infection). Cell type and time point are not known.

The rearrangement joins TRBV14 to TRBJ2-1; TRBD2 aligns across 10 bases. The CDR3 loop spans 15 amino acids. Germline-derived CDR1 and CDR2 are SGHDN and FVKESK. After removal of 4 bases from V and 6 bases from J, the junction contained 6 bases not matched to a gene. The CDR3 loop reads CASSPQLAGINEQFF. The CDR3 DNA sequence: TGTGCCAGCAGCCCGCAACTAGCGGGGATCAATGAGCAGTTCTTC.

This clonotype was seen many times. The genes are TRBV7-2 and TRBJ2-1, with TRBD2 as a possible D gene (6 bases). CDR3 length equals 14 residues. In germline, CDR1 is SGHTA, CDR2 FQGNSA. Trimming shortened V by 5 bases and J by 3 bases, and 11 bases separated the two germline ends. CDR3 DNA sequence: TGTGCCAGCAGCGCGACTAGAAACTACAATGAGCAGTTCTTC. Amino acid sequence: CASSATRNYNEQFF.

The V call is TRBV4-1, the J call TRBJ2-1; the D gene is possibly TRBD2 (6 bases). CDR1 and CDR2 (germline): MGHRA, YSYEKL. The length of the CDR3 is 14 residues. The ends were cut back, 1 base at V and 12 bases at J, with 16 bases in the middle. CDR3 in amino acids: CASSQVGAPGGQFF. The CDR3 bases are TGCGCCAGCAGCCAAGTAGGGGCCCCCGGGGGGCAGTTCTTC.

This clonotype was counted between two and nine times. This rearrangement joins TRBV7-2 to TRBJ2-5; 9 nucleotides line up with TRBD2. This CDR3 has 16 residues. With V trimmed by 0 bases and J by 4 bases, 6 bases remained unmatched. Germline V gene lookup returns CDR1 SGHTA and CDR2 FQGNSA. The CDR3 DNA sequence: TGTGCCAGCAGCTTAGCTAGCGGGGGTAGGGTAGAGACCCAGTACTTC. Its protein product is CASSLASGGRVETQYF.